Presented here are 18 T cell receptor beta chains from one specimen sequenced in a study of cytomegalovirus exposure and HLA in healthy donors. Data came from immunoSEQ multiplex PCR; TCRdb stores just in-frame clones and leaves some out. The repertoire holds 250,000 to 400,000 clones, with approximately 88% as singletons. Sample: PBMCs. Source of these receptors: a man aged 30 to 45 in good health and CMV-seronegative.

The rearrangement links TRBV7-2 to TRBJ2-7; a possible D gene is TRBD2 (5 bases). The CDR3 runs to 15 residues. With 5 bases removed from V and 0 bases from J, the gap between germline ends came to 14 bases. Germline CDR1 SGHTA, CDR2 FQGNSA. Here the CDR3 DNA reads TGTGCCAGCAGCCCCGGCGGAGGAATCTCCTACGAGCAGTACTTC. It translates to CASSPGGGISYEQYF.

The V gene is TRBV5-1, the J gene TRBJ1-4; 7 bases are shared with TRBD1. This CDR3 is 16 amino acids long. V shed 6 bases and J 5 bases; nucleotides not matched to a gene: 13. Germline assignment: CDR1 SGHRS and CDR2 YFSETQ. The CDR3 reads CASNTGATRKNEKLFF. The CDR3 nucleotides read TGCGCCAGCAACACAGGGGCTACCCGTAAAAATGAAAAACTGTTTTTT.

This chain connects TRBV7-8 to TRBJ2-3; TRBD2 aligns across 8 bases. Germline V gene sequence: CDR1 SGHVS, CDR2 FQNEAQ. The CDR3 extends over 17 amino acids. J was trimmed by 2 bases and V by 6 bases; bases with no gene match: 13. The CDR3 reads CASSLPSSGRVTDTQYF. CDR3 nucleotide sequence: TGTGCCAGCAGTCTACCATCTAGCGGGCGGGTCACAGATACGCAGTATTTT.

The genes are TRBV14 and TRBJ1-2; D is perhaps TRBD1 (5 bases). CDR1 and CDR2 from the germline V gene are SGHDN and FVKESK. The V gene lost 4 bases and the J gene lost 7 bases, with 13 bases spanning the gap. The CDR3 contains 13 residues. CDR3 protein: CASSPGYSGGYTF. CDR3 in DNA: TGTGCCAGCAGCCCAGGGTATTCTGGTGGCTACACCTTC.

The genes are TRBV4-1 and TRBJ2-7; TRBD2 matches 8 bases. V shed 0 bases, J shed 1 base, and the junction held 5 bases outside the gene matches. The CDR3 consists of 16 residues. Germline V gene sequence: CDR1 MGHRA, CDR2 YSYEKL. In DNA, the CDR3 is TGCGCCAGCAGCCAAGATCAGCGGGGGCTATCCTACGAGCAGTACTTC. Its protein product is CASSQDQRGLSYEQYF.

CDR3 residues: CASSEPTGMNTEAFF. CDR3 in DNA: TGTGCCAGCAGCGAACCGACAGGGATGAACACTGAAGCTTTCTTT. This chain joins TRBV7-9 and TRBJ1-1, with 7 bases lining up with TRBD1. The CDR3 runs to 15 residues. Looked up from germline, CDR1 is SEHNR and CDR2 is FQNEAQ (reference sequence). The junction had 6 bases not matched to a gene; V was cut back by 5 bases and J by 0 bases.

The chain uses TRBV2 and TRBJ1-5, with D unclear. V was clipped by 6 bases and J by 4 bases, with 10 bases between them. Germline lookup yields CDR1 SNHLY and CDR2 FYNNEI. This CDR3 contains 13 residues. The CDR3 reads CASRHRVNQPQHF. In DNA form, the CDR3 reads TGTGCCAGCAGACACAGAGTGAATCAGCCCCAGCATTTT.

The chain joins TRBV30 to TRBJ1-1, with D possibly matching TRBD1 (5 bases). Germline V gene data show CDR1 as GTSNPN and CDR2 as SVGIG (reference sequence). This CDR3 is 15 amino acids long. V was pared by 0 bases and J by 1 base, with 12 bases between. Written as DNA, the CDR3 is TGTGCCTGGAGTGTAGGTGGGGCCGGGAACACTGAAGCTTTCTTT. It translates to CAWSVGGAGNTEAFF.

This rearrangement joins TRBV19 to TRBJ1-1; D possibly corresponds to TRBD1 (5 bases). Germline V gene sequence: CDR1 LNHDA, CDR2 SQIVND (reference sequence). Trimming shortened V by 4 bases and J by 1 base, and 10 bases separated the two germline ends. The CDR3 runs 14 residues. CDR3 protein: CASSTTRENTEAFF. The CDR3 region has the DNA TGTGCCAGTAGTACGACCAGGGAGAACACTGAAGCTTTCTTT.

This chain joins TRBV7-9 and TRBJ2-1; D is perhaps TRBD2 (5 bases). CDR1 and CDR2 from the germline V gene are SEHNR and FQNEAQ (reference sequence). V lost 2 bases to trimming and J lost 7 bases, with 12 bases between them. This CDR3 region has 14 residues. For the CDR3, the DNA is TGTGCCAGCAGCTTACGCGAGTGGGAGAATGAGCAGTTCTTC. Amino acid sequence: CASSLREWENEQFF. The variable domain in full, completed from reference TRBV7-9 and TRBJ2-1, reads DTGVSQNPRHKITKRGQNVTFRCDPISEHNRLYWYRQTLGQGPEFLTYFQNEAQLEKSRLLSDRFSAERPKGSFSTLEIQRTEQGDSAMYLCASSLREWENEQFFGPGTRLTVL.

V and J are TRBV15 and TRBJ1-4; 8 bases fit TRBD1. The CDR3 covers 14 residues. Germline-derived CDR1 and CDR2 are LNHNV and YYDKDF (reference sequence). Trimming cost V 5 bases and J 5 bases; bases outside gene matches: 4. The CDR3 spells CATSGRTGNEKLFF. CDR3 coding DNA: TGTGCCACCAGCGGAAGGACAGGGAATGAAAAACTGTTTTTT.

The chain is built from TRBV15 and TRBJ1-1; D possibly corresponds to TRBD1 (6 bases). Germline V lookup: CDR1 LNHNV, CDR2 YYDKDF (reference sequence). V was shortened by 3 bases and J by 3 bases, with 14 bases between the two germline ends. CDR3 length equals 15 residues. The CDR3 sequence is CATSRGQGGDTEAFF. The CDR3 DNA is TGTGCCACCAGCAGGGGGCAAGGGGGGGACACTGAAGCTTTCTTT.

This clone came up once. The rearrangement uses TRBV4-3 and TRBJ2-1; 15 positions agree with TRBD2. Trimming cost V 1 base and J 10 bases; bases outside gene matches: 8. CDR1 LGHNA and CDR2 YSLEER come from the germline V gene. CDR3 length: 17 amino acids. CDR3 residues: CASSQGGLAGGPNEQFF. CDR3 DNA: TGCGCCAGCAGCCAAGGTGGACTAGCGGGGGGGCCTAACGAGCAGTTCTTC.

The chain joins TRBV6-1 to TRBJ2-3; 8 positions match TRBD2. Germline CDR1 reads MNHNS; CDR2 reads SASEGT. CDR3 length: 14 residues. With 8 bases clipped from V and 2 bases from J, the junction kept 6 bases outside the gene matches. The CDR3 DNA sequence: TGTGCCAGCTTAGCGGGGCTCTTCACAGATACGCAGTATTTT. It codes for CASLAGLFTDTQYF.

The chain employs TRBV5-1 and TRBJ2-7; D is ambiguous. There are 15 residues in the CDR3. The V end was cut by 0 bases, the J end by 3 bases, with 13 bases between. Germline V lookup: CDR1 SGHRS, CDR2 YFSETQ. CDR3 region: CASSLELNYNYEQYF. For the CDR3, the DNA is TGCGCCAGCAGCTTGGAACTAAACTATAACTACGAGCAGTACTTC.

The genes are TRBV7-9 and TRBJ2-7, with D perhaps matching TRBD1 (6 bases). Germline V gives CDR1 SEHNR, CDR2 FQNEAQ (reference sequence). Trimming removed 6 bases at V and 2 bases at J, with 20 bases between. The CDR3 contains 16 residues. CDR3 residues: CASSSDRKLFPYEQYF. The CDR3 coding sequence is TGTGCCAGCAGTTCCGACAGGAAGCTTTTTCCCTACGAGCAGTACTTC.

V is TRBV19 and J is TRBJ1-1; no reliable D call. Trimming stripped 0 bases from V and 1 base from J, with 6 bases between. This CDR3 spans 14 amino acids. The germline V gene encodes CDR1 LNHDA and CDR2 SQIVND (reference sequence). The CDR3 reads CASSIDLENTEAFF. In DNA, the CDR3 is TGTGCCAGTAGTATAGATCTAGAGAACACTGAAGCTTTCTTT.

This chain joins TRBV19 and TRBJ2-2; D not certain. Germline CDR1 LNHDA, CDR2 SQIVND (reference sequence). This CDR3 has 16 amino acids. The V gene lost 5 bases and the J gene lost 2 bases, with 15 bases spanning the gap. The CDR3 nucleotides read TGTGCCAGTAGTCCCTGGGCCTCTGTAAACACCGGGGAGCTGTTTTTT. It specifies CASSPWASVNTGELFF.